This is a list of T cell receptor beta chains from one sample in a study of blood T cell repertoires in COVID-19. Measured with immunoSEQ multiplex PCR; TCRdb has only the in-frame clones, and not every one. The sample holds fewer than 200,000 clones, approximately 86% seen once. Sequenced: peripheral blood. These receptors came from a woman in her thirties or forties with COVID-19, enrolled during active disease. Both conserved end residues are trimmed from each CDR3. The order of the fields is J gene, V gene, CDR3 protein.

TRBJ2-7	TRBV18	ASSPGGLPYEQY
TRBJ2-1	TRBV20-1	SASSSTLLAGGPYNEQF
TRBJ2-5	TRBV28	ASSFIYGGGETQY
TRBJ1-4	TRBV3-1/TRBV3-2	ASSQGARNEKLF
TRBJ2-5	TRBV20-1	SPRGQETQY
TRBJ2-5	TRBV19	ASSIRREGQETQY
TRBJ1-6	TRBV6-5	ASSYAGAASSPLH
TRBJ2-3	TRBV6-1	ASSDQASPARDTQY
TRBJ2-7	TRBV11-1	ASSLGETGPYEQY
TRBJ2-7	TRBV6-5	ASSTSGSYEQY
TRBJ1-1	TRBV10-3	AISVAQGTGATEAF
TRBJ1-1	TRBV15	ATSRGRSDTEAF
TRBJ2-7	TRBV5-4	ASSFPRGSSYEQY
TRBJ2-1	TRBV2	ASSEVRGLYNEQF
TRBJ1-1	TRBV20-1	SASGGLEAF
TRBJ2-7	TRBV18	ASSQIPRGATYEQY
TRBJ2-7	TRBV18	ASSSSSGYEQY
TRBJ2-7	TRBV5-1	ASSLGDSGYEQY
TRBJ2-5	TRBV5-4	ASSHEVAGRKETQY
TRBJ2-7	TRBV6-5	ATGQPPYEQY
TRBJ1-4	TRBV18	ASSPVDSDEKLF
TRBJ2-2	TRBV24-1	ATSDPTSGTGELF
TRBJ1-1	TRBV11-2	ASSIPTGMYTEAF
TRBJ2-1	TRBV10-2	ASTLASGAGEQF
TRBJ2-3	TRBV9	ASSVSGGMDTQY
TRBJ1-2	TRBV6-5	ASSYRGEGGYT
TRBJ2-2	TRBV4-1	ASSQAEGGRADTGELF
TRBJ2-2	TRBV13	ASSPSEGAPTGELF